One and the same sample provided the 32 T cell receptor beta chains below, sequenced in a study of T cells in Graves' hyperthyroidism and ophthalmopathy. Amplified regions were TCR beta CDR3 sequences from RNA transcripts. The HTBI primer set drove a first-round RT-PCR of the TCR CDR3. TCRdb used MiXCR to reprocess the multiplex PCR reads, holding one entry per CDR3 protein. The sample carries hundreds of thousands of distinct CDR3 sequences, 15% to 20% recorded once. The specimen was blood. Receptor source: a middle-aged man with Graves' ophthalmopathy.

This clonotype came up many times. The chain links TRBV11-2 to TRBJ2-1; 8 bases map to TRBD2. The CDR3 totals 15 residues. From germline, CDR1 is SGHAT and CDR2 FQNNGV. V lost 0 bases and J lost 8; bases outside the gene matches: 6. CDR3 sequence reads: CASSLERTSRDEQFF. As DNA, the CDR3 is TGTGCCAGCAGCTTAGAGCGGACTAGCAGGGATGAGCAGTTCTTC. The full variable domain, its missing parts supplied by reference TRBV11-2 and TRBJ2-1, is EAGVAQSPRYKIIEKRQSVAFWCNPISGHATLYWYQQILGQGPKLLIQFQNNGVVDDSQLPKDRFSAERLKGVDSTLKIQPAKLEDSAVYLCASSLERTSRDEQFFGPGTRLTVL.

This clonotype was picked up many times. This sequence joins TRBV7-2 and TRBJ2-3; 12 bases align to TRBD2. With V trimmed by 3 bases and J by 3 bases, 7 bases remained unmatched. The CDR3 totals 17 residues. CDR1 and CDR2 (germline): SGHTA, FQGNSA. This CDR3 reads CASSFPQLAGGTDTQYF. CDR3 DNA: TGTGCCAGCAGCTTCCCCCAACTAGCGGGAGGAACAGATACGCAGTATTTT.

V gene TRBV19 combines with J gene TRBJ1-5, with 9 bases lining up with TRBD1. The V gene's germline CDR1 is LNHDA and CDR2 SQIVND (reference sequence). The trim removed 4 bases at V and 2 bases at J, leaving 3 bases unmatched. This CDR3 contains 15 residues. CDR3 coding DNA: TGTGCCAGTAGTAAACAGGGGGCTGGCAATCAGCCCCAGCATTTT. It encodes CASSKQGAGNQPQHF. The full variable domain, in which reference TRBV19 and TRBJ1-5 provide the parts outside the CDR3, is DGGITQSPKYLFRKEGQNVTLSCEQNLNHDAMYWYRQDPGQGLRLIYYSQIVNDFQKGDIAEGYSVSREKKESFPLTVTSAQKNPTAFYLCASSKQGAGNQPQHFGDGTRLSIL.

V gene TRBV10-3 combines with J gene TRBJ2-3; tentatively, D is TRBD2 (7 bases). Trimming shortened V by 11 bases and J by 5 bases, and 11 bases separated the two germline ends. Per the germline V gene, CDR1 is ENHRY and CDR2 is SYGVKD. This CDR3 has 11 amino acids. The CDR3 loop reads CALGGGDTQYF. The CDR3 coding sequence is TGTGCCCTAGGGGGGGGAGATACGCAGTATTTT.

This clonotype was observed many times. CDR3 DNA sequence: TGTGCCAGCAGGGGGGGGCACACAGGGTTAGCAGAGACCCAGTACTTC. It is translated as CASRGGHTGLAETQYF. The gene calls are TRBV27 and TRBJ2-5; weak D call: TRBD2 (7 bases). V gave up 6 bases and J gave up 4 bases, with 21 bases separating them. The germline V gene has CDR1 MNHEY and CDR2 SMNVEV (reference sequence). CDR3 length: 16 amino acids.

The chain is built from TRBV20-1 and TRBJ2-1; 9 bases align to TRBD2. V shed 0 bases and J 4 bases; nucleotides not matched to a gene: 7. CDR1 and CDR2 (germline): DFQATT, SNEGSKA (reference sequence). The CDR3 has 16 amino acids. CDR3 bases: TGCAGTGCTAGAGATAGAAAGCGGGGGGTATACAATGAGCAGTTCTTC. Translating it yields CSARDRKRGVYNEQFF.

The chain combines TRBV14 with TRBJ2-1; 14 nucleotides align to TRBD2. This CDR3 region has 20 residues. The junction had 17 bases not matched to a gene; V was cut back by 2 bases and J by 8 bases. Germline CDR1 is SGHDN and CDR2 is FVKESK. The CDR3 loop reads CASSQHPARGLAGVRDEQFF. CDR3 coding DNA: TGTGCCAGCAGCCAACACCCGGCAAGGGGACTAGCGGGAGTTAGGGATGAGCAGTTCTTC.

Turning to this clonotype: A much larger clone lies a single base off, so this may be a read error. This chain uses TRBV6-2 or TRBV6-3 with TRBJ2-5; the D is unclear. V shed 8 bases and J shed 2 bases, with 15 bases lying between them. CDR3 length: 14 amino acids. CDR1 and CDR2 from the germline V gene are MNHEY and SVGEGT. The CDR3 is CASCVDGLQETQYF. The CDR3 DNA follows: TGTGCCAGCTGTGTGGACGGGCTGCAAGAGACCCAGTACTTC.

This clonotype turned up a few times. This sequence joins TRBV5-1 and TRBJ1-3; D remains ambiguous. The V end lost 0 bases, the J end lost 0 bases, and 10 bases lay between the germline ends. In germline, CDR1 is SGHRS, CDR2 YFSETQ. CDR3 size: 16 residues. The CDR3 region is CASSLVQQISGNTIYF. Here the CDR3 DNA reads TGCGCCAGCAGCTTGGTACAACAGATCTCTGGAAACACCATATATTTT.

The chain combines TRBV2 with TRBJ1-4, with 9 bases fitting TRBD1. The junction had 7 bases not matched to a gene; V was cut back by 7 bases and J by 7 bases. Germline assignment: CDR1 SNHLY and CDR2 FYNNEI. CDR3 length: 14 amino acids. The CDR3 is CASTRTGVTEKLFF. CDR3 in DNA: TGTGCCAGCACCAGGACAGGGGTTACTGAAAAACTGTTTTTT.

This clonotype turned up a few times. This rearrangement joins TRBV11-2 to TRBJ2-1, with D maybe TRBD2 (6 bases). The ends were cut back, 0 bases at V and 3 bases at J, with 12 bases in the middle. CDR1 and CDR2 (germline): SGHAT, FQNNGV. The CDR3 loop spans 16 amino acids. CDR3 amino acids: CASSLDPWGVYNEQFF. Written as DNA, the CDR3 is TGTGCCAGCAGCTTAGATCCCTGGGGGGTCTACAATGAGCAGTTCTTC.

CDR3 in DNA: TGTGCCAGCAGCGGGACTCCGGGACAGGGGGCGTATTTT. Its translation is CASSGTPGQGAYF. The rearrangement uses TRBV7-9 and TRBJ2-3; 12 positions match TRBD1. The CDR3 is 13 residues long. Germline V CDR1 and CDR2: SEHNR, FQNEAQ (reference sequence). The V segment lost 5 bases and the J segment 14 bases; nucleotides outside the gene matches: 8.

The chain is built from TRBV11-2 and TRBJ1-4; D possibly corresponds to TRBD1 (6 bases). The V and J ends lost 5 bases and 7 bases respectively, with 20 bases between them. The CDR3 has 16 amino acids. Germline-derived CDR1 and CDR2 are SGHAT and FQNNGV. In nucleotides, the CDR3 is TGTGCCAGCAGCCGTGGGCGGGGGGGGCGCATTGAAAAACTGTTTTTT. Amino acid sequence: CASSRGRGGRIEKLFF.

This clonotype has ten or more counts. The chain links TRBV6-2 or TRBV6-3 to TRBJ2-7; 10 nucleotides line up with TRBD1. Looked up from germline, CDR1 is MNHEY and CDR2 is SVGEGT. V shed 1 base and J 2 bases; nucleotides not matched to a gene: 2. The CDR3 length is 15 residues. The CDR3, as DNA: TGTGCCAGCAGTTACTGGGGGACAGGGGCCTACGAGCAGTACTTC. Its translation is CASSYWGTGAYEQYF.

In this sample, this clonotype turned up a few times. The J gene is TRBJ1-1, the V gene TRBV27; 8 bases fit TRBD1. V lost 6 bases and J lost 5; bases outside the gene matches: 11. The CDR3 covers 15 residues. Germline values: CDR1 MNHEY, CDR2 SMNVEV (reference sequence). CDR3 in amino acids: CASRMDRAKWTEAFF. For the CDR3, the DNA is TGTGCCAGCAGGATGGACAGGGCAAAGTGGACTGAAGCTTTCTTT.

This clonotype was counted many times. V usage is TRBV20-1 and J usage is TRBJ2-3, with 14 bases fitting TRBD2. Per the germline V gene, CDR1 is DFQATT and CDR2 is SNEGSKA (reference sequence). The CDR3 is 16 residues long. V gave up 6 bases and J gave up 0 bases; unmatched junction bases: 5. The CDR3 region has the DNA TGCAGTGCGACCCGACTAGCGGGGGGGAGCACAGATACGCAGTATTTT. Protein product: CSATRLAGGSTDTQYF.

This clonotype was detected ten times or more. The chain employs TRBV28 and TRBJ2-1; tentative D call: TRBD2 (5 bases). CDR1 is MDHEN, CDR2 SYDVKM, per germline. The CDR3 runs to 14 residues. Trimming took off 3 bases at V and 2 bases at J, with 8 bases between the two ends. The CDR3 sequence: CASSLAEAYNEQFF. DNA for the CDR3: TGTGCCAGCAGTTTGGCGGAGGCCTACAATGAGCAGTTCTTC.

The rearrangement links TRBV4-2 to TRBJ2-3; D not certain. The CDR3 extends over 13 amino acids. The V end lost 1 base, the J end lost 5 bases, and 7 bases lay between the germline ends. In germline, CDR1 is LGHNA, CDR2 YNFKEQ. CDR3 amino acids: CASSQVGKDTQYF. The CDR3 nucleotides read TGTGCCAGCAGCCAAGTAGGGAAAGATACGCAGTATTTT.

This clonotype was recorded at least ten times. The chain recombines TRBV20-1 with TRBJ2-3, with 8 nucleotides matching TRBD2. The germline V gene encodes CDR1 DFQATT and CDR2 SNEGSKA (reference sequence). This CDR3 region has 15 residues. V trimming: 3 bases; J trimming: 2 bases; junction bases outside the gene matches: 7. The CDR3 DNA reads TGCAGTGCTAGCAGCGGGGGATCACTCACAGATACGCAGTATTTT. It is translated as CSASSGGSLTDTQYF.

This clonotype occurred many times. The V gene is TRBV5-1, the J gene TRBJ1-1, with no clear D. The CDR3 is 15 amino acids. Per germline, CDR1 SGHRS and CDR2 YFSETQ. Between the trimmed V and J ends, which lost 0 bases and 3 bases, there was a span of 12 bases. CDR3: CASSLDYVKDTEAFF. The CDR3 coding sequence is TGCGCCAGCAGCTTGGACTACGTGAAGGACACTGAAGCTTTCTTT.

The table lists this clonotype with many counts. This chain uses TRBV12-3 or TRBV12-4 with TRBJ1-2, with D tentatively TRBD1 (5 bases). There are 15 residues in the CDR3. Trimming stripped 7 bases from V and 0 bases from J, with 15 bases between. In DNA form, the CDR3 reads TGTGCCAGCAACAAGGTGGGACCGGCTAACTATGGCTACACCTTC. Residues: CASNKVGPANYGYTF.

Ten or more counts support this clonotype. The rearrangement uses TRBV24-1 and TRBJ2-3; D not certain. Trimming cost V 4 bases and J 3 bases, with 4 bases left between them. This CDR3 spans 12 amino acids. The germline V gene has CDR1 KGHDR and CDR2 SFDVKD. The DNA for the CDR3 is TGTGCCACCAGTGACCGGACAGATACGCAGTATTTT. As protein: CATSDRTDTQYF.

The rearrangement links TRBV28 to TRBJ2-1, with 13 nucleotides matching TRBD2. Per the germline V gene, CDR1 is MDHEN and CDR2 is SYDVKM. This CDR3 region has 15 residues. The J segment lost 9 bases and the V segment lost 3 bases, leaving 5 bases of the junction unmatched. CDR3 DNA sequence: TGTGCCAGCAGTTTGAGGACTAGCGGGAGTGTTGAGCAGTTCTTC. Protein product: CASSLRTSGSVEQFF.

V is TRBV7-6 and J is TRBJ2-5; 12 positions agree with TRBD2. Germline V gene data show CDR1 as SGHVS and CDR2 as FNYEAQ. This CDR3 has 19 amino acids. With 6 bases clipped from V and 5 bases from J, the junction kept 19 bases outside the gene matches. CDR3 sequence reads: CASRPAGLAGFRSGETQYF. The CDR3 DNA follows: TGTGCCAGCAGACCTGCCGGACTAGCGGGGTTTAGGTCCGGGGAGACCCAGTACTTC.

The chain is built from TRBV7-2 and TRBJ1-2; D is unresolved. The CDR3 contains 14 residues. The V gene's germline CDR1 is SGHTA and CDR2 FQGNSA. The germline V and J ends were trimmed by 7 bases and 0 bases, with 12 bases remaining between them. The CDR3 region has the DNA TGTGCCAGCAACCCCCCGCCCCCTAACTATGGCTACACCTTC. This sequence encodes CASNPPPPNYGYTF.

This clonotype came up many times. The rearrangement joins TRBV2 to TRBJ2-5; D may match TRBD1 or TRBD2 (5 bases each). The CDR3 contains 15 residues. The germline V and J ends were trimmed by 0 bases and 5 bases, with 13 bases remaining between them. Germline CDR1 and CDR2: SNHLY and FYNNEI. The CDR3 DNA reads as TGTGCCAGCAGTGAAGCGCTCGGGGCATCGGAGACCCAGTACTTC. Encoded protein: CASSEALGASETQYF.

The V gene is TRBV7-2, the J gene TRBJ2-1; a weak D match, TRBD2 (6 bases). Trimming took 5 bases from V and 4 from J, leaving 12 bases between them. Germline V gene sequence: CDR1 SGHTA, CDR2 FQGNSA. This CDR3 contains 14 residues. The CDR3 sequence is CASSATSSYNEQFF. The DNA of the CDR3 is TGTGCCAGCAGCGCAACTAGCAGTTACAATGAGCAGTTCTTC. Drawing the rest from reference TRBV7-2 and TRBJ2-1, the complete variable domain is GAGVSQSPSNKVTEKGKDVELRCDPISGHTALYWYRQSLGQGLEFLIYFQGNSAPDKSGLPSDRFSAERTGGSVSTLTIQRTQQEDSAVYLCASSATSSYNEQFFGPGTRLTVL.

This clonotype was counted ten times or more. The rearrangement uses TRBV3-1 and TRBJ2-5; possible D gene TRBD2, 6 bases. Trimming removed 4 bases from V and 3 bases from J, with 12 bases in between. This CDR3 comprises 14 residues. CDR1 is LGHDT, CDR2 YNNKEL, per germline (reference sequence). The CDR3 loop reads CASSPTGLEETQYF. The CDR3 DNA is TGTGCCAGCAGCCCAACGGGACTGGAAGAGACCCAGTACTTC.

The chain joins TRBV20-1 to TRBJ2-7; 14 bases align to TRBD2. Germline CDR1 is DFQATT and CDR2 is SNEGSKA (reference sequence). V trimming: 3 bases; J trimming: 2 bases; junction bases outside the gene matches: 18. The CDR3 is made up of 20 amino acids. In nucleotides, the CDR3 is TGCAGTGCTAGCGGAGGACTAGCGGGAGGCACGTCGATTAGCCCCTACGAGCAGTACTTC. Protein sequence: CSASGGLAGGTSISPYEQYF.

Many counts were recorded for this clonotype. The rearrangement joins TRBV5-1 to TRBJ1-2; TRBD1 matches at 10 bases. V was clipped by 4 bases and J by 7 bases; unmatched bases: 4. Germline values: CDR1 SGHRS, CDR2 YFSETQ. This CDR3 is 13 amino acids long. CDR3 nucleotide sequence: TGCGCCAGCAGCCAGGGACAGGGGTTTGGCTACACCTTC. Residues: CASSQGQGFGYTF.

The chain has TRBV20-1 and TRBJ1-3, with 10 bases identical to TRBD1. Germline V CDR1 and CDR2: DFQATT, SNEGSKA (reference sequence). CDR3 length: 13 amino acids. Trimming at V came to 6 bases and at J to 7 bases, leaving 6 bases not matched to a gene. CDR3 bases: TGCAGTGCCCGGGGACAGGGGTTCAACACCATATATTTT. Translation gives CSARGQGFNTIYF.

In this sample, this clonotype turned up many times. The rearrangement joins TRBV27 to TRBJ2-1; D is perhaps TRBD2 (6 bases). Trimming pared 5 bases from V and 6 bases from J, leaving 11 bases between. This CDR3 is built from 13 residues. Germline V CDR1 and CDR2: MNHEY, SMNVEV (reference sequence). The CDR3 nucleotides are TGTGCCAGCAGTATGACTAGTCTCAATGAGCAGTTCTTC. As protein: CASSMTSLNEQFF.